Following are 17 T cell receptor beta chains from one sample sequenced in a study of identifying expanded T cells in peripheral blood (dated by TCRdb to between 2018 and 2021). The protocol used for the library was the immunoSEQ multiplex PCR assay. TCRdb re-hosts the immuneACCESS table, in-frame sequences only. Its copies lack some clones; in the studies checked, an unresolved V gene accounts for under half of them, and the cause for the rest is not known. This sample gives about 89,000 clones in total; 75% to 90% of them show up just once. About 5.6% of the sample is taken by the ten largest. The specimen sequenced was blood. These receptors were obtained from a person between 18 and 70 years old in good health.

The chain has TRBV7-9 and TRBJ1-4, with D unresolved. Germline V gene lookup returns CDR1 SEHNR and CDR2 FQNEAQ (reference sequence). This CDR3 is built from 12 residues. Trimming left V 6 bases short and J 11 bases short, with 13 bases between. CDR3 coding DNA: TGTGCCAGCAGGCTAGATCCGGGGAAACTGTTTTTT. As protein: CASRLDPGKLFF.

The CDR3 bases are TGCGCCAGCAGCTTGGATCTGACCCAGCCCCAGCATTTT. This codes for CASSLDLTQPQHF. The V call is TRBV5-1, the J call TRBJ1-5; no definite D call. CDR1 is SGHRS and CDR2 is YFSETQ in the germline V gene. With 0 bases removed from V and 7 bases from J, the gap between germline ends came to 8 bases. The CDR3 totals 13 residues.

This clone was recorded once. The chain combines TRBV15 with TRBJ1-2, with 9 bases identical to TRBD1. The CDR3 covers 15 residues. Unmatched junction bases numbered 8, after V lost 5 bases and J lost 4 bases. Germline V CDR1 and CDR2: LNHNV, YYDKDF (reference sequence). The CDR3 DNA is TGTGCCACCAGCTTAGGACAGGGGCGAGGCTATGGCTACACCTTC. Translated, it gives CATSLGQGRGYGYTF.

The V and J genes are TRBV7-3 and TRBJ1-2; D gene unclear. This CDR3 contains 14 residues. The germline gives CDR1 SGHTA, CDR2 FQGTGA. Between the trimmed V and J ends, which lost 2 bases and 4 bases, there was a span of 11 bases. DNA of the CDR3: TGTGCCAGCAGCTTAGACGGAAACAGCTATGGCTACACCTTC. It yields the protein CASSLDGNSYGYTF.

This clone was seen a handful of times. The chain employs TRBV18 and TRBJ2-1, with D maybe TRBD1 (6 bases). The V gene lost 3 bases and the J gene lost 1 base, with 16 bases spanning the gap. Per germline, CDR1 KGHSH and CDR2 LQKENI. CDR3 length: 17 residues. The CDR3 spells CASSPTPGHISYNEQFF. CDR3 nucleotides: TGTGCCAGCTCACCCACCCCGGGACACATATCCTACAATGAGCAGTTCTTC.

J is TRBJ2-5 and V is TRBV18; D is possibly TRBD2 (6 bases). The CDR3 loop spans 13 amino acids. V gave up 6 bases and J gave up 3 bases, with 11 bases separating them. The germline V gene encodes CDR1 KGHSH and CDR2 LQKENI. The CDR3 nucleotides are TGTGCCAGCTCCCCCGGGAGCGAAGAGACCCAGTACTTC. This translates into CASSPGSEETQYF.

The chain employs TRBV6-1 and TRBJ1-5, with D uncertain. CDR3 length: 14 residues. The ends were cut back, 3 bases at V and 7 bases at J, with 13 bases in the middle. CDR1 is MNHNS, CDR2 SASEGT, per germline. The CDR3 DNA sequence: TGTGCCAGCAGTGAGTCCGGCAATAAGCAGCCCCAGCATTTT. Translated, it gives CASSESGNKQPQHF.

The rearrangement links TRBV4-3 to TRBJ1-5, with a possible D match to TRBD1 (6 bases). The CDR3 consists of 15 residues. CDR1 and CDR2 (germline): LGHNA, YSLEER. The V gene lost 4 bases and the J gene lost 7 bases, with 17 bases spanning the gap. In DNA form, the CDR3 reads TGCGCCAGCAGCCGATACGCAGGGGACGGGCAGCCCCAGCATTTT. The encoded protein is CASSRYAGDGQPQHF.

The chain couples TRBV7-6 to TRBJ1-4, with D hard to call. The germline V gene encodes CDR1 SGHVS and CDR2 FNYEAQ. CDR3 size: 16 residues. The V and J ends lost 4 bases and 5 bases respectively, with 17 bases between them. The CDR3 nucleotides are TGTGCCAGCAGCTCCCTCGGAGGTCAGCTCAATGAAAAACTGTTTTTT. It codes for CASSSLGGQLNEKLFF.

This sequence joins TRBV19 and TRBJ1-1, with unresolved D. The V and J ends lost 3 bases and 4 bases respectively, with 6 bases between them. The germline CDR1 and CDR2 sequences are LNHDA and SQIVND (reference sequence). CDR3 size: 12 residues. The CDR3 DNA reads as TGTGCCAGTAGTATTCAGAGCACTGAAGCTTTCTTT. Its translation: CASSIQSTEAFF.

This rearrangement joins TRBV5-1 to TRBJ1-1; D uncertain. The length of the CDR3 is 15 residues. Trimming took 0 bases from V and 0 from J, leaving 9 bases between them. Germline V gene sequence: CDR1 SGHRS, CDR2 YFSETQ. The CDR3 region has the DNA TGCGCCAGCAGCTTGGCCGCGGGTGTGAACACTGAAGCTTTCTTT. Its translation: CASSLAAGVNTEAFF.

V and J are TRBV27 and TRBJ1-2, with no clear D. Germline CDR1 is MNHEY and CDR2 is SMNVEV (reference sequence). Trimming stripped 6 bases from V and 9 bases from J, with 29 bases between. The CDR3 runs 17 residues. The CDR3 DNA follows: TGTGCCAGCAGGCTAGAAGGGATAGGGATGCAGCCTGGACGCTACACCTTC. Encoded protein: CASRLEGIGMQPGRYTF.

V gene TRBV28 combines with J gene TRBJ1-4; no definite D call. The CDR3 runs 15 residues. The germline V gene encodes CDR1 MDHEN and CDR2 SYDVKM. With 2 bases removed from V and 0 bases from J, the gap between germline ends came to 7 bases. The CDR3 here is CASSLRAATNEKLFF. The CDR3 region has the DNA TGTGCCAGCAGTTTAAGAGCAGCAACTAATGAAAAACTGTTTTTT.

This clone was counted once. The CDR3 sequence: CASSLVVSPGEAFF. CDR3 coding DNA: TGTGCCAGCAGCTTAGTAGTGTCCCCAGGGGAAGCTTTCTTT. The chain has TRBV7-9 and TRBJ1-1; TRBD1 is a possible D gene (5 bases). V was trimmed by 1 base and J by 8 bases, leaving 14 bases between them. This CDR3 contains 14 residues. Germline lookup yields CDR1 SEHNR and CDR2 FQNEAQ (reference sequence).

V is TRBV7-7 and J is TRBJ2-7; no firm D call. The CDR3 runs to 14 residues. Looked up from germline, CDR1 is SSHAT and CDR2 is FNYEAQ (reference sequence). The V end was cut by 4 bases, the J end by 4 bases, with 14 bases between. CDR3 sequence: CASSSDVLGYEQYF. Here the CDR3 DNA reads TGTGCCAGCAGCTCCGACGTCCTGGGGTACGAGCAGTACTTC. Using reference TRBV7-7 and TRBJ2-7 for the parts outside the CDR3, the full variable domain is GAGVSQSPRYKVTKRGQDVTLRCDPISSHATLYWYQQALGQGPEFLTYFNYEAQPDKSGLPSDRFSAERPEGSISTLTIQRTEQRDSAMYRCASSSDVLGYEQYFGPGTRLTVT.

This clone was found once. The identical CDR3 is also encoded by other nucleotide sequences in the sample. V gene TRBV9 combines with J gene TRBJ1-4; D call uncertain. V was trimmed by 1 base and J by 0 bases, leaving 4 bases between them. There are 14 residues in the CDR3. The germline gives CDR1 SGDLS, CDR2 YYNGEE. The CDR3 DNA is TGTGCCAGCAGCGTAACTGCAACTAATGAAAAACTGTTTTTT. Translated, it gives CASSVTATNEKLFF.

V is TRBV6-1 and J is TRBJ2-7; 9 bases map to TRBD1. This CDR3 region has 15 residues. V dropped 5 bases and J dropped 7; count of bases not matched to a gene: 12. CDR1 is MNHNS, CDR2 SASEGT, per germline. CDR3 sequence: CASSLLPGQGFEQYF. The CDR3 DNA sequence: TGTGCCAGCAGTCTACTACCGGGACAGGGTTTTGAGCAGTACTTC.